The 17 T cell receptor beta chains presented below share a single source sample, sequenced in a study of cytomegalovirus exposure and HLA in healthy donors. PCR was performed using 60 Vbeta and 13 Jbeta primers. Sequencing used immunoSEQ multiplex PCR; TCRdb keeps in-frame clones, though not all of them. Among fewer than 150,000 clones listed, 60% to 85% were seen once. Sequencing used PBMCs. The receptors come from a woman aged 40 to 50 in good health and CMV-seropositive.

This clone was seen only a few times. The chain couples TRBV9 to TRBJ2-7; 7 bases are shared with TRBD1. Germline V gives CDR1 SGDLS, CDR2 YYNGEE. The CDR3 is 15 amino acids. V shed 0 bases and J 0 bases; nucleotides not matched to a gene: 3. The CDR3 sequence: CASSVDRGPSYEQYF. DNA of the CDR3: TGTGCCAGCAGCGTAGACAGGGGACCCTCCTACGAGCAGTACTTC.

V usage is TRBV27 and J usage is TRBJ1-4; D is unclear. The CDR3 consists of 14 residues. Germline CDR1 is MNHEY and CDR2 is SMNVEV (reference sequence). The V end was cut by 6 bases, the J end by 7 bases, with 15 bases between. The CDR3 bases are TGTGCCAGCAGGGCGGGGTACCAAAGTGAAAAACTGTTTTTT. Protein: CASRAGYQSEKLFF.

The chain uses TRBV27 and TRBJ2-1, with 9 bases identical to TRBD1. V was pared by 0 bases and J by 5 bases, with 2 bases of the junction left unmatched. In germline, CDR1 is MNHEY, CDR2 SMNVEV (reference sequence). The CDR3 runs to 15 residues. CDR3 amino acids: CASSLSGTGNNEQFF. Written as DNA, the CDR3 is TGTGCCAGCAGTTTATCGGGGACAGGGAACAATGAGCAGTTCTTC.

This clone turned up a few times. The DNA of the CDR3 is TGCAGCGTGGGACGACTAGCGCACTACAATGAGCAGTTCTTC. Residues: CSVGRLAHYNEQFF. The chain carries TRBV29-1 and TRBJ2-1; TRBD2 matches 8 bases. This CDR3 has 14 residues. Unmatched junction bases numbered 7, after V lost 6 bases and J lost 3 bases. Germline CDR1 SQVTM, CDR2 ANQGSEA.

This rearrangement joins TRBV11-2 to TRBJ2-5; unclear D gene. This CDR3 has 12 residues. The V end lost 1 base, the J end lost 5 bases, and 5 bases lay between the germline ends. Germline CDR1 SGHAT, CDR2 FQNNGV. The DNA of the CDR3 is TGTGCCAGCAGCTTAGTTCGGGAGACCCAGTACTTC. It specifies CASSLVRETQYF. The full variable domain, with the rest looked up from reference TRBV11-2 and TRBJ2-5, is EAGVAQSPRYKIIEKRQSVAFWCNPISGHATLYWYQQILGQGPKLLIQFQNNGVVDDSQLPKDRFSAERLKGVDSTLKIQPAKLEDSAVYLCASSLVRETQYFGPGTRLLVL.

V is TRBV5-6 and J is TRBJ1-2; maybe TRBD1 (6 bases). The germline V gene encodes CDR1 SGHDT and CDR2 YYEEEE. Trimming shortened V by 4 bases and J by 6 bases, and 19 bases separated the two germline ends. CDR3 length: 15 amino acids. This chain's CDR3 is CASSPGPRTENGYTF. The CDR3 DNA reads TGTGCCAGCAGCCCCGGTCCTAGGACAGAGAATGGCTACACCTTC.

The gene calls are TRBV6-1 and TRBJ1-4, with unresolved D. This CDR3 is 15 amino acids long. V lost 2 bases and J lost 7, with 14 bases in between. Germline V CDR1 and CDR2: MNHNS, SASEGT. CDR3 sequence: CASSESILPPEKLFF. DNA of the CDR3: TGTGCCAGCAGTGAATCTATCCTGCCACCTGAAAAACTGTTTTTT.

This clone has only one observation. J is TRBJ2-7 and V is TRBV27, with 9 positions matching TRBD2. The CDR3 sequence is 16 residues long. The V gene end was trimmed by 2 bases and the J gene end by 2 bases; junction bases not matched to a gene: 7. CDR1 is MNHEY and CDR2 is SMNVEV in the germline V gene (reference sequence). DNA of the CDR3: TGTGCCAGCAGTTTACTAGCGGGGCATAGGCCCTACGAGCAGTACTTC. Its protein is CASSLLAGHRPYEQYF.

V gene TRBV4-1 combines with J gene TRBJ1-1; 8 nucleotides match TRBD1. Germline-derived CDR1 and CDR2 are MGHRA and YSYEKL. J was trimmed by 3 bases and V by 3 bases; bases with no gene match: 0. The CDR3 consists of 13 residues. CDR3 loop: CASSQTGDTEAFF. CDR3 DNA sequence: TGCGCCAGCAGCCAGACAGGGGACACTGAAGCTTTCTTT.

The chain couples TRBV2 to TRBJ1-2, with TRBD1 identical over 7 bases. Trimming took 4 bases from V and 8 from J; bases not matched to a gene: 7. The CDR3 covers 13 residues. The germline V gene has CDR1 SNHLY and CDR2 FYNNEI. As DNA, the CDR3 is TGTGCCAGCAGTGTGGGACAGCGAGGAGGCTACACCTTC. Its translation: CASSVGQRGGYTF.

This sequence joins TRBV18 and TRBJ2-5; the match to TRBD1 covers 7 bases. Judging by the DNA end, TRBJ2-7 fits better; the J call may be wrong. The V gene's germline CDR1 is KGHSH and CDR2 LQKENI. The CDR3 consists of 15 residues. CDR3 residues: CASSPPATGLNEQYF. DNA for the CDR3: TGTGCCAGCTCACCGCCAGCGACAGGGCTCAACGAGCAGTACTTC.

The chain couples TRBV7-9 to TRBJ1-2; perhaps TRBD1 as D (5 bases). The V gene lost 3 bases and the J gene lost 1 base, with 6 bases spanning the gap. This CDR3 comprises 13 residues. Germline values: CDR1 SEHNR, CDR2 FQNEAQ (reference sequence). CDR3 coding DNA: TGTGCCAGCAGCTTTGACAGTAACTATGGCTACACCTTC. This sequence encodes CASSFDSNYGYTF.

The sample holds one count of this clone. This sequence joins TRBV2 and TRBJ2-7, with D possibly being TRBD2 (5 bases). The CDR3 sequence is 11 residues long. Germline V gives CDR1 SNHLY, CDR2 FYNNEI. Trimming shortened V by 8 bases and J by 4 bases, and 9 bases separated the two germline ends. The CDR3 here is CASGRRYEQYF. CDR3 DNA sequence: TGTGCCAGCGGGAGAAGGTACGAGCAGTACTTC.

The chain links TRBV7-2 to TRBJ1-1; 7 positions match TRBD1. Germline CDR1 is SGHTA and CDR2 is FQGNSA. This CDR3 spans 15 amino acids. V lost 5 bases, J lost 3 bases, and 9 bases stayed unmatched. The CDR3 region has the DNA TGTGCCAGCAGCACCAGGACAGGTGGGGACACTGAAGCTTTCTTT. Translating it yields CASSTRTGGDTEAFF.

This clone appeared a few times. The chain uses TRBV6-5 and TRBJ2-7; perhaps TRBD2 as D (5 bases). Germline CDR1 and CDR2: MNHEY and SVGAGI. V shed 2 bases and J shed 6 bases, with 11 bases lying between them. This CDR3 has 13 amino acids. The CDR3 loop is CASSYVDGLEQYF. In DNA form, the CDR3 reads TGTGCCAGCAGTTACGTGGATGGACTCGAGCAGTACTTC.

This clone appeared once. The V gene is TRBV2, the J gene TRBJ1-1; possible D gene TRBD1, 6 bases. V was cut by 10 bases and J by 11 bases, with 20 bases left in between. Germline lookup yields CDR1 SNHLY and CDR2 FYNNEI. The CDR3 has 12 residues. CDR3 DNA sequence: TGTGCCACCCTCTTTTCAGGGGAGAGGGCTTTCTTT. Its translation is CATLFSGERAFF.

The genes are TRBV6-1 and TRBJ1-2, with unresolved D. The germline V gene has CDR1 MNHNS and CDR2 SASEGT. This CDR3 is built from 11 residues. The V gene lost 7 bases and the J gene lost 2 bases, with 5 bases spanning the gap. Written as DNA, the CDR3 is TGTGCCAGCACAGGAAACTATGGCTACACCTTC. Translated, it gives CASTGNYGYTF.